The clone carrying this TCR beta chain turned up a few times. The sample belongs to a study of blood T cells in healthy people across ages. V was pared by 5 bases and J by 8 bases, with 12 bases of the junction left unmatched. CDR1 SGHNT and CDR2 YENEEA come from the germline V gene. This CDR3 has 15 residues. Sample-barcoded 5' priming and a J-beta primer mix drove a second PCR of about 6 to 12 cycles. TCRdb re-called the 5' RACE reads through MiXCR, storing one row per CDR3 protein. The sample yields approximately 800,000 distinct CDR3 sequences, around 68% seen once. The chain combines TRBV11-3 with TRBJ2-7, with 10 bases identical to TRBD1. Sequenced material: blood. The TCR sequence derives from a man aged 25 to 45 in good health. The CDR3 loop reads CASSERTGGLVQQYF. For the CDR3, the DNA is TGTGCCAGCAGCGAGAGGACAGGGGGTCTCGTCCAGCAGTACTTC.